The present entry profiles one T cell receptor beta chain with its context. Clones were sequenced by immunoSEQ multiplex PCR, and TCRdb holds only the in-frame ones, with some missing. The sample has roughly 400,000 clones, 80% to 95% seen once; the top ten hold 1.5% to 2%. The sample originates from a study of Ad26.COV2.S vaccination and SARS-CoV-2 variants. Study overall: The donor participated in the COV1001 trial, in its Ad26.COV2.S arm.

As to treatment: roughly 20 received Ad26.COV2.S at low or high dose, single or two shots; 5 received placebo; per-sample allocation not given. Day 63 after the first injection of vaccine or placebo was the sampling time. Germline V gene data show CDR1 as LGHDT and CDR2 as YNNKEL (reference sequence). The CDR3 extends over 14 amino acids. Trimming cost V 1 base and J 2 bases; bases outside gene matches: 2. The V gene is TRBV3-1 (or the pseudogene TRBV3-2), the J gene TRBJ2-7, with 7 bases fitting TRBD2. The specimen comprised peripheral blood, sampled in a trial of Ad26.COV2.S vaccine versus placebo. The sequence was obtained from a person aged 18 to 65 who received the Ad26.COV2.S COVID-19 vaccine or a placebo. CDR3 region: CASSQAGGAYEQYF. The CDR3 nucleotides are TGTGCCAGCAGCCAAGCTGGGGGGGCCTACGAGCAGTACTTC.